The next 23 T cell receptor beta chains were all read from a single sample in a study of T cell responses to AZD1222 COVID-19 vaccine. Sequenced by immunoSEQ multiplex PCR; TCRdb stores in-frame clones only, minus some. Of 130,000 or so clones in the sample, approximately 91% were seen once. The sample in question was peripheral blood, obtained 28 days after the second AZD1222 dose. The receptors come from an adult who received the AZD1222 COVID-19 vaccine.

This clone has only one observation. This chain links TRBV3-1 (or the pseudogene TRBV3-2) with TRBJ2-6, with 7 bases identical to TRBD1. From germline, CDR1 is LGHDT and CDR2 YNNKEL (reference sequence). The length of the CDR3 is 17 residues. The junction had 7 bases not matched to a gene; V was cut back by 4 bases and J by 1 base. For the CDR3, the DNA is TGTGCCAGCAGCCGGACAGGTTATCCGTCTGGGGCCAACGTCCTGACTTTC. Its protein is CASSRTGYPSGANVLTF.

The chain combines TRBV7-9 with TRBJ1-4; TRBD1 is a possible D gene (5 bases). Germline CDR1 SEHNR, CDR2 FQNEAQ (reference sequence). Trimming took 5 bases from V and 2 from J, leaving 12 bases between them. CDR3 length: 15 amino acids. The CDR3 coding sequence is TGTGCCAGCAGCCGAAGGGGTGGGACTAATGAAAAACTGTTTTTT. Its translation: CASSRRGGTNEKLFF. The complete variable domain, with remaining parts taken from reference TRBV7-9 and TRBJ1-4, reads DTGVSQNPRHKITKRGQNVTFRCDPISEHNRLYWYRQTLGQGPEFLTYFQNEAQLEKSRLLSDRFSAERPKGSFSTLEIQRTEQGDSAMYLCASSRRGGTNEKLFFGSGTQLSVL.

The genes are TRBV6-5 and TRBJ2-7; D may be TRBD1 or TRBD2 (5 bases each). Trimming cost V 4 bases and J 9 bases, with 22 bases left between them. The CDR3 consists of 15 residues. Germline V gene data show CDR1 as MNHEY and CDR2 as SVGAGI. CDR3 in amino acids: CASSSSPGPNTAQYF. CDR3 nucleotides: TGTGCCAGCAGTTCATCACCGGGACCTAACACGGCGCAGTACTTC.

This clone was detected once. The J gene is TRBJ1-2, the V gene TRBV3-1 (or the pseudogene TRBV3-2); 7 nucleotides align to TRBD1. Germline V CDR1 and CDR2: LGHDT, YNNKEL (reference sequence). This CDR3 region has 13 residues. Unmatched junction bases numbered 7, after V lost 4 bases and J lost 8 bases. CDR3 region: CASSRVQGSGYTF. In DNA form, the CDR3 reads TGTGCCAGCAGCCGGGTACAGGGGAGCGGCTACACCTTC.

CDR3 DNA: TGCGCCAGCAGCCCAACACCCGGACAGGTGACCCAGTACTTC. Protein sequence: CASSPTPGQVTQYF. The chain links TRBV5-1 to TRBJ2-5; 7 bases match TRBD1. This CDR3 is built from 14 residues. In germline, CDR1 is SGHRS, CDR2 YFSETQ. Trimming removed 4 bases from V and 7 bases from J; junction bases left unmatched: 10.

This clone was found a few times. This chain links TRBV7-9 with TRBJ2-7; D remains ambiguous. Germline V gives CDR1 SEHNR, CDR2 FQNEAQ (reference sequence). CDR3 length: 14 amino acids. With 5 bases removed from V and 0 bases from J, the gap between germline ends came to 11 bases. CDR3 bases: TGTGCCAGCAGCGCACCCGGTTTCTCCTACGAGCAGTACTTC. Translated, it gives CASSAPGFSYEQYF. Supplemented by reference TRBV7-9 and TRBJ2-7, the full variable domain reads DTGVSQNPRHKITKRGQNVTFRCDPISEHNRLYWYRQTLGQGPEFLTYFQNEAQLEKSRLLSDRFSAERPKGSFSTLEIQRTEQGDSAMYLCASSAPGFSYEQYFGPGTRLTVT.

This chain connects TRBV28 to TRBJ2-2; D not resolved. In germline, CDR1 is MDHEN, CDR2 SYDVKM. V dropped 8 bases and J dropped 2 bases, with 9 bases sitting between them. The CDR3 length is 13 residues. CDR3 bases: TGTGCCAGCTTAGAGACAAACACCGGGGAGCTGTTTTTT. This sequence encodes CASLETNTGELFF. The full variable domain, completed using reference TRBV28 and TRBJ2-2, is DVKVTQSSRYLVKRTGEKVFLECVQDMDHENMFWYRQDPGLGLRLIYFSYDVKMKEKGDIPEGYSVSREKKERFSLILESASTNQTSMYLCASLETNTGELFFGEGSRLTVL.

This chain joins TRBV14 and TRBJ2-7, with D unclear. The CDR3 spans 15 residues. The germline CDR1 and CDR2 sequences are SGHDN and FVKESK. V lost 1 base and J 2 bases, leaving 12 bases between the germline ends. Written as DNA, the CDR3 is TGTGCCAGCAGCCAAGGGGTGGTGGGTCCCTACGAGCAGTACTTC. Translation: CASSQGVVGPYEQYF.

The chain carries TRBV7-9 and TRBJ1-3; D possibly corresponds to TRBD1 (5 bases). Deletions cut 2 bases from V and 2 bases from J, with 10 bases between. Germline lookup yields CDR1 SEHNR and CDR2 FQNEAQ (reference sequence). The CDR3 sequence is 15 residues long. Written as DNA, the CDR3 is TGTGCCAGCAGCTTACGGGGGTCGACTGGAAACACCATATATTTT. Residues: CASSLRGSTGNTIYF.

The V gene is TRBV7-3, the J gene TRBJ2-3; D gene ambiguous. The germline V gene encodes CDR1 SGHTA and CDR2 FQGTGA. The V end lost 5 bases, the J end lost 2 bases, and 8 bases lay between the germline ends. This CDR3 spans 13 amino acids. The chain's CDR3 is CASSPSHTDTQYF. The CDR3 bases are TGTGCCAGCAGCCCATCCCACACAGATACGCAGTATTTT.

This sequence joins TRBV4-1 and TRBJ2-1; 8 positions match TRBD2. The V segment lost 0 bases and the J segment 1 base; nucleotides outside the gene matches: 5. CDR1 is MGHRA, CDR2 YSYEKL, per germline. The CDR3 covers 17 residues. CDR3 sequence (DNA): TGCGCCAGCAGCCAAGATGGTAGCGGGGATTCCTACAATGAGCAGTTCTTC. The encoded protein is CASSQDGSGDSYNEQFF.

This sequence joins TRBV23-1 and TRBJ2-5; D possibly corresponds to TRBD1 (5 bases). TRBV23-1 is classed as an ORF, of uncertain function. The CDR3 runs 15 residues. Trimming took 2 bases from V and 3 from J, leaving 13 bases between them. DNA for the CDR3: TGCGCCAGCAGTCAACCGGACAAAATTGAAGAGACCCAGTACTTC. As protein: CASSQPDKIEETQYF.

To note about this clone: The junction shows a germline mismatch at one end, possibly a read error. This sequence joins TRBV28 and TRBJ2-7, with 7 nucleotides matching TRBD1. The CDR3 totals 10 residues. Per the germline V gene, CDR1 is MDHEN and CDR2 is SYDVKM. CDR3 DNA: TGTGCCAGCAGTTCCGGGACAGCGCACTTC. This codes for CASSSGTAHF.

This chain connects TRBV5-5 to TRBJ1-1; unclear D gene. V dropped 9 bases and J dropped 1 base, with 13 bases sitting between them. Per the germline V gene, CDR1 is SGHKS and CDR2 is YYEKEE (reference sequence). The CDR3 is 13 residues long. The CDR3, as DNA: TGTGCCATATCCCCTGACCCGAACACTGAAGCTTTCTTT. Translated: CAISPDPNTEAFF.

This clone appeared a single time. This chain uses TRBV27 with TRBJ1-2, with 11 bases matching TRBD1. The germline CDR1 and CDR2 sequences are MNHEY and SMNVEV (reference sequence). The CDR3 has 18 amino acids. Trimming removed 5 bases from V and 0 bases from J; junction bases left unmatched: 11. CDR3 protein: CASSPQPGQGASNYGYTF. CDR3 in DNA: TGTGCCAGCAGTCCCCAACCCGGACAGGGGGCTTCTAACTATGGCTACACCTTC.

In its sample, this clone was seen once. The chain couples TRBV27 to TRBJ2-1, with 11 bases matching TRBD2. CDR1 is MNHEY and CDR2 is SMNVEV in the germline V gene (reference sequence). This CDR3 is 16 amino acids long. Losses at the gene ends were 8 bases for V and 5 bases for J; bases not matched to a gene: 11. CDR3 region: CASWGLAAQRNNEQFF. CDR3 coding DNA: TGTGCCAGCTGGGGACTAGCGGCCCAAAGGAACAATGAGCAGTTCTTC.

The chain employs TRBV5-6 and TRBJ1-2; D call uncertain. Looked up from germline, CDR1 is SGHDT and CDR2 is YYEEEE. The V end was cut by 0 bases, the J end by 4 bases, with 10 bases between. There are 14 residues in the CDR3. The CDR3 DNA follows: TGTGCCAGCAGCTTGGCGGAAGGTATCTATGGCTACACCTTC. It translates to CASSLAEGIYGYTF.

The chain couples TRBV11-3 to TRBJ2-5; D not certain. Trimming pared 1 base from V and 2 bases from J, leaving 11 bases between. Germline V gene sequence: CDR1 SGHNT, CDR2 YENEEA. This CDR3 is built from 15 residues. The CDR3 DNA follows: TGTGCCAGCAGCTTAGGGTTATCGTTACAAGAGACCCAGTACTTC. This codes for CASSLGLSLQETQYF.

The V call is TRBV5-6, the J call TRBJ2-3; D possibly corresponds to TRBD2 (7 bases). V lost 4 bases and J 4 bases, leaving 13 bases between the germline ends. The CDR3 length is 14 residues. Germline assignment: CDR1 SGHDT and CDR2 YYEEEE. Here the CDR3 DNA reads TGTGCCAGCAGCGCAGGGGACTATGCAGATACGCAGTATTTT. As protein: CASSAGDYADTQYF. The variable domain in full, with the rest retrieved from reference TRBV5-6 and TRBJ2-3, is DAGVTQSPTHLIKTRGQQVTLRCSPKSGHDTVSWYQQALGQGPQFIFQYYEEEERQRGNFPDRFSGHQFPNYSSELNVNALLLGDSALYLCASSAGDYADTQYFGPGTRLTVL.

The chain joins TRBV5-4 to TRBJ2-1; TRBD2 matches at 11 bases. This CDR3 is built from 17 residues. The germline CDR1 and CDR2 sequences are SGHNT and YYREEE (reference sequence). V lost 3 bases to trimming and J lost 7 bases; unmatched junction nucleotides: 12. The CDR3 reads CASSSRRLAGLLNEQFF. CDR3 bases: TGTGCCAGCAGCTCCAGGAGACTAGCGGGACTACTGAATGAGCAGTTCTTC.

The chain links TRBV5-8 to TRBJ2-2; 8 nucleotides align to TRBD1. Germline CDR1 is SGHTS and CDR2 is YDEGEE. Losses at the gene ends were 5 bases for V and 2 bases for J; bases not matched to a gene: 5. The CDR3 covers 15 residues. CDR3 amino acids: CASSPGTGNTGELFF. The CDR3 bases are TGTGCCAGCAGTCCCGGGACAGGAAACACCGGGGAGCTGTTTTTT.

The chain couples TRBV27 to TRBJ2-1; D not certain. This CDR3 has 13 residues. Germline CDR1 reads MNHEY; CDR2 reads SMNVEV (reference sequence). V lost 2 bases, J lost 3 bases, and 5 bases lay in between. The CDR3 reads CASSLRNYNEQFF. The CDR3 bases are TGTGCCAGCAGTTTAAGAAACTACAATGAGCAGTTCTTC.

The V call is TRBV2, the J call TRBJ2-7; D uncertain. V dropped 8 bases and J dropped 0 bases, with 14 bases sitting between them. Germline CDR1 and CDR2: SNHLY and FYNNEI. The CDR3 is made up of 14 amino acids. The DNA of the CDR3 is TGTGCCAGCCACGCAGAAAGGAGCTCCTACGAGCAGTACTTC. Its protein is CASHAERSSYEQYF.